The 7 T cell receptor beta chains given below trace back to one sample, sequenced in a study of T cells in Graves' hyperthyroidism and ophthalmopathy. Researchers amplified the TCR beta CDR3 regions from RNA transcripts. HTBI primers were employed in a first-round RT-PCR of the TCR CDR3. TCRdb used MiXCR to reprocess the multiplex PCR reads, holding one entry per CDR3 protein. The data contain approximately 300,000 distinct CDR3 sequences, more than 15% of them singletons. Sequenced material: blood. The receptors were sampled from a woman aged 55 to 70 with Graves' ophthalmopathy.

The sample holds many counts of this clonotype. The chain combines TRBV9 with TRBJ1-6, with D perhaps TRBD1 (5 bases). Per germline, CDR1 SGDLS and CDR2 YYNGEE. V was shortened by 0 bases and J by 10 bases, with 8 bases between the two germline ends. The CDR3 is made up of 13 amino acids. The CDR3 DNA follows: TGTGCCAGCAGCGTAGGTGGGGCATCACCCCTCCACTTT. Protein product: CASSVGGASPLHF.

The gene calls are TRBV19 and TRBJ2-7; D gene uncertain. CDR3 length: 13 amino acids. Germline CDR1 LNHDA, CDR2 SQIVND (reference sequence). Trimming took 3 bases from V and 2 from J, leaving 8 bases between them. For the CDR3, the DNA is TGTGCCAGTAGTATGGACGCGGCCTACGAGCAGTACTTC. Amino acids: CASSMDAAYEQYF. Filled out from reference TRBV19 and TRBJ2-7, the complete variable domain reads DGGITQSPKYLFRKEGQNVTLSCEQNLNHDAMYWYRQDPGQGLRLIYYSQIVNDFQKGDIAEGYSVSREKKESFPLTVTSAQKNPTAFYLCASSMDAAYEQYFGPGTRLTVT.

The chain carries TRBV6-1 and TRBJ2-3; 9 positions agree with TRBD2. The CDR3 sequence is 14 residues long. Germline V gene lookup returns CDR1 MNHNS and CDR2 SASEGT. After removal of 10 bases from V and 3 bases from J, the junction contained 8 bases not matched to a gene. CDR3 bases: TGTGCCACAGGTAGCGGGAGAGGTACAGATACGCAGTATTTT. Its translation: CATGSGRGTDTQYF.

The chain combines TRBV12-5 with TRBJ2-7; 13 bases are shared with TRBD2. V dropped 1 base and J dropped 1; count of bases not matched to a gene: 7. The CDR3 runs 18 residues. Germline values: CDR1 LGHNT, CDR2 FRNRAP. Here the CDR3 DNA reads TGTGCTAGTGGTTTGGACCTCGGGACTAGCGGGATATCCTACGAGCAGTACTTC. Translation: CASGLDLGTSGISYEQYF.

The V and J genes are TRBV20-1 and TRBJ1-5, with a possible D match to TRBD1 (6 bases). Germline V CDR1 and CDR2: DFQATT, SNEGSKA (reference sequence). The CDR3 loop spans 15 amino acids. V lost 3 bases, J lost 0 bases, and 12 bases lay in between. CDR3 nucleotide sequence: TGCAGTGCTAGCCCCACAGGGAATAGCAATCAGCCCCAGCATTTT. It is translated as CSASPTGNSNQPQHF.

The chain has TRBV7-3 and TRBJ2-1, with D perhaps TRBD2 (5 bases). CDR1 and CDR2 from the germline V gene are SGHTA and FQGTGA. The CDR3 loop spans 14 amino acids. Trimming removed 2 bases from V and 5 bases from J, with 10 bases in between. CDR3 sequence (DNA): TGTGCCAGCAGCTTAGGTAGAGGGCACAATGAGCAGTTCTTC. Translation: CASSLGRGHNEQFF.

This clonotype has at least ten counts. The gene calls are TRBV12-3 or TRBV12-4 and TRBJ1-2; D is perhaps TRBD1 (5 bases). This CDR3 comprises 13 residues. V lost 3 bases and J 3 bases, leaving 8 bases between the germline ends. CDR3 in DNA: TGTGCCAGCAGTTTTAGCAGGGACTATGGCTACACCTTC. Amino acids: CASSFSRDYGYTF.